These 26 T cell receptor beta chains were all obtained from the same sample, sequenced in a study of T cell changes during pregnancy in multiple sclerosis. TCRdb's table, derived via immunoSEQ multiplex PCR, lists solely in-frame clones and lacks some. The sample consists of roughly 38,000 clones, approximately 90% of them appearing once. The sequenced sample was CD8+ T cells from peripheral blood mononuclear cells, obtained before pregnancy. Every receptor here comes from a female donor with multiple sclerosis, enrolled in a pregnancy study.

This chain connects TRBV2 to TRBJ2-3; TRBD2 matches at 9 bases. The CDR3 is made up of 15 amino acids. The germline V gene has CDR1 SNHLY and CDR2 FYNNEI. V gave up 8 bases and J gave up 0 bases; unmatched junction bases: 6. CDR3 DNA sequence: TGTGCCAGCGGGCGACTAGCGGTTAGCACAGATACGCAGTATTTT. It yields the protein CASGRLAVSTDTQYF.

The rearrangement joins TRBV5-1 to TRBJ2-7; 15 nucleotides match TRBD2. This CDR3 has 17 residues. CDR1 SGHRS and CDR2 YFSETQ come from the germline V gene. The junction had 9 bases not matched to a gene; V was cut back by 1 base and J by 7 bases. CDR3 nucleotide sequence: TGCGCCAGCAGCTTGTTAGGACTAGCGGGAGGGCCGGAGGAGCAGTACTTC. It codes for CASSLLGLAGGPEEQYF.

The chain is built from TRBV11-2 and TRBJ2-7; 12 nucleotides match TRBD2. V shed 5 bases, J shed 2 bases, and the junction held 7 bases outside the gene matches. The CDR3 is 16 amino acids. Germline CDR1 is SGHAT and CDR2 is FQNNGV. The CDR3 sequence: CASSATSGGPAYEQYF. The DNA of the CDR3 is TGTGCCAGCAGCGCAACTAGCGGGGGGCCCGCCTACGAGCAGTACTTC.

The table lists this clone with a few counts. This rearrangement joins TRBV2 to TRBJ1-1; the match to TRBD1 covers 7 bases. The CDR3 has 13 amino acids. Germline assignment: CDR1 SNHLY and CDR2 FYNNEI. Trimming cost V 5 bases and J 5 bases; bases outside gene matches: 5. CDR3 coding DNA: TGTGCCAGCAGTCGAGTCAGGGGGACTGAAGCTTTCTTT. Encoded protein: CASSRVRGTEAFF.

The rearrangement uses TRBV7-9 and TRBJ1-2; D is unclear. In germline, CDR1 is SEHNR, CDR2 FQNEAQ (reference sequence). V was clipped by 5 bases and J by 5 bases, with 15 bases between them. This CDR3 comprises 14 residues. CDR3 DNA sequence: TGTGCCAGCAGCCCCCCGGGGTTTGGGTATGGCTACACCTTC. This encodes CASSPPGFGYGYTF.

V and J are TRBV14 and TRBJ2-1, with D perhaps TRBD2 (7 bases). V dropped 3 bases and J dropped 8 bases, with 26 bases sitting between them. The CDR3 extends over 18 amino acids. Germline V gene lookup returns CDR1 SGHDN and CDR2 FVKESK. The CDR3 sequence: CASSHPGGGAFLDDEQFF. CDR3 nucleotides: TGTGCCAGCAGCCACCCAGGTGGGGGGGCGTTCCTAGATGATGAGCAGTTCTTC.

This clone was counted once. V and J are TRBV6-5 and TRBJ1-1, with TRBD1 identical over 8 bases. This CDR3 is built from 14 residues. The trim removed 0 bases at V and 5 bases at J, leaving 2 bases unmatched. Germline CDR1 MNHEY, CDR2 SVGAGI. CDR3 nucleotides: TGTGCCAGCAGTTACTCCAGGGGGCTAACTGAAGCTTTCTTT. Amino acids: CASSYSRGLTEAFF.

The chain is built from TRBV29-1 and TRBJ1-1; D gene unclear. Germline CDR1 and CDR2: SQVTM and ANQGSEA. The germline V and J ends were trimmed by 2 bases and 9 bases, with 10 bases remaining between them. The CDR3 has 11 amino acids. The CDR3 DNA sequence: TGCAGCGTTGAATTTAGGCGGAAAGCTTTCTTT. Translation gives CSVEFRRKAFF.

V gene TRBV27 combines with J gene TRBJ2-6; no clear D gene. CDR1 and CDR2 from the germline V gene are MNHEY and SMNVEV (reference sequence). V dropped 8 bases and J dropped 0 bases, with 11 bases sitting between them. The CDR3 runs 15 residues. The CDR3 DNA reads TGTGCCAGCTCCCCCTCCCCCTCTGGGGCCAACGTCCTGACTTTC. This sequence encodes CASSPSPSGANVLTF.

The chain couples TRBV6-1 to TRBJ2-7, with 11 nucleotides matching TRBD2. Per germline, CDR1 MNHNS and CDR2 SASEGT. V shed 5 bases and J 3 bases; nucleotides not matched to a gene: 6. There are 15 residues in the CDR3. The CDR3 bases are TGTGCCAGCAGTATGACTAGCGGGGACCTCTACGAGCAGTACTTC. Translated: CASSMTSGDLYEQYF.

This clone was recorded once. The DNA for the CDR3 is TGTGCCAGCAGCCAACCCACTTGGACTAGCGGGGGGGAGGGGGAGACCCAGTACTTC. As protein: CASSQPTWTSGGEGETQYF. This chain links TRBV4-2 with TRBJ2-5, with 15 bases aligning to TRBD2. Germline-derived CDR1 and CDR2 are LGHNA and YNFKEQ. This CDR3 is built from 19 residues. The V and J ends lost 2 bases and 5 bases, in that order; junction bases with no gene match: 12.

The genes are TRBV7-2 and TRBJ1-3, with D possibly being TRBD1 (5 bases). Trimming took off 2 bases at V and 1 base at J, with 12 bases between the two ends. The CDR3 runs to 16 residues. Germline V gives CDR1 SGHTA, CDR2 FQGNSA. The CDR3 sequence is CASSLPGRGSGNTIYF. CDR3 DNA sequence: TGTGCCAGCAGCTTACCAGGGCGGGGGTCTGGAAACACCATATATTTT. Full variable domain (missing parts from reference TRBV7-2 and TRBJ1-3): GAGVSQSPSNKVTEKGKDVELRCDPISGHTALYWYRQSLGQGLEFLIYFQGNSAPDKSGLPSDRFSAERTGGSVSTLTIQRTQQEDSAVYLCASSLPGRGSGNTIYFGEGSWLTVV.

A single count supports this clone. The V and J genes are TRBV28 and TRBJ2-1; a possible D gene is TRBD1 (6 bases). Trimming stripped 7 bases from V and 4 bases from J, with 17 bases between. Germline V gene lookup returns CDR1 MDHEN and CDR2 SYDVKM. The CDR3 contains 15 residues. The CDR3 loop is CASTPRRGQYNEQFF. CDR3 nucleotide sequence: TGTGCCAGCACCCCTCGCAGGGGCCAATACAATGAGCAGTTCTTC.

This rearrangement joins TRBV5-1 to TRBJ1-2; no clear D. The length of the CDR3 is 18 residues. Germline CDR1 and CDR2: SGHRS and YFSETQ. The germline V and J ends were trimmed by 5 bases and 4 bases, with 27 bases remaining between them. The CDR3, as DNA: TGCGCCAGCAGGCTCGGACGGACTAAGTGGGTGGTGAGCTATGGCTACACCTTC. Residues: CASRLGRTKWVVSYGYTF.

The rearrangement uses TRBV19 and TRBJ1-1; 9 nucleotides match TRBD1. The germline gives CDR1 LNHDA, CDR2 SQIVND (reference sequence). The trim removed 7 bases at V and 2 bases at J, leaving 8 bases unmatched. This CDR3 has 15 residues. The CDR3: CASTWTGEGNTEAFF. CDR3 bases: TGTGCCAGTACCTGGACAGGGGAAGGAAACACTGAAGCTTTCTTT.

This clone is a singleton in its sample. The rearrangement joins TRBV2 to TRBJ1-2, with D tentatively TRBD1 (6 bases). The CDR3 is 12 amino acids. V gave up 7 bases and J gave up 12 bases, with 18 bases separating them. In germline, CDR1 is SNHLY, CDR2 FYNNEI. CDR3 DNA sequence: TGTGCCAGCATCAACCAGGGACAATGGAACACCTTC. Translating it yields CASINQGQWNTF.

This chain links TRBV9 with TRBJ1-4; D gene ambiguous. V was pared by 4 bases and J by 7 bases, with 11 bases between. The CDR3 contains 13 residues. Germline values: CDR1 SGDLS, CDR2 YYNGEE. The CDR3 DNA reads as TGTGCCAGCAGCCCCTCGCCAGGTGAAAAACTGTTTTTT. Translating gives CASSPSPGEKLFF.

J is TRBJ1-2 and V is TRBV28; D is unresolved. V lost 5 bases to trimming and J lost 0 bases, with 7 bases between them. The germline gives CDR1 MDHEN, CDR2 SYDVKM. The CDR3 has 13 amino acids. DNA of the CDR3: TGTGCCAGCAGTCCCCGTACTAACTATGGCTACACCTTC. This translates into CASSPRTNYGYTF.

The rearrangement links TRBV5-1 to TRBJ1-2, with a weak D call TRBD1 (5 bases). Trimming pared 0 bases from V and 2 bases from J, leaving 17 bases between. CDR1 and CDR2 (germline): SGHRS, YFSETQ. The CDR3 loop spans 17 amino acids. CDR3 sequence: CASSLGVRDSDNYGYTF. The CDR3 DNA follows: TGCGCCAGCAGCTTGGGAGTCAGGGATAGTGACAACTATGGCTACACCTTC.

The rearrangement joins TRBV6-4 to TRBJ2-3, with D hard to call. Trimming shortened V by 0 bases and J by 2 bases, and 3 bases separated the two germline ends. CDR1 is MRHNA, CDR2 SNTAGT, per germline. The CDR3 is 13 residues long. The DNA for the CDR3 is TGTGCCAGCAGTGACTCTTACACAGATACGCAGTATTTT. Its protein is CASSDSYTDTQYF.

The V call is TRBV21-1, the J call TRBJ2-7; the table's D call, TRBD1, has no DNA check behind it. TRBV21-1 is described as a pseudogene. The CDR3 length is 14 residues. DNA for the CDR3: TGTGCCAGCAGCATTGACAGGGTCCTCTACGAGCAGTACTTC. Protein: CASSIDRVLYEQYF.

This rearrangement joins TRBV15 to TRBJ1-6; no clear D. The V gene lost 0 bases and the J gene lost 7 bases, with 10 bases spanning the gap. CDR3 size: 15 residues. Germline V CDR1 and CDR2: LNHNV, YYDKDF (reference sequence). For the CDR3, the DNA is TGTGCCACCAGCAGAGATCGGGGAGAGAATTCACCCCTCCACTTT. Residues: CATSRDRGENSPLHF.

The V call is TRBV30, the J call TRBJ1-1; TRBD1 aligns across 8 bases. Germline V gene sequence: CDR1 GTSNPN, CDR2 SVGIG (reference sequence). CDR3 length: 14 amino acids. J lost 3 bases, V lost 1 base, and 4 bases had no gene match. The CDR3 region has the DNA TGTGCCTGGAGTGAAAGACAGGGGTACACTGAAGCTTTCTTT. It translates to CAWSERQGYTEAFF.

This clone was observed a few times. The V gene is TRBV9, the J gene TRBJ2-1; D is possibly TRBD1 (6 bases). The CDR3 sequence is 16 residues long. Trimming cost V 3 bases and J 8 bases, with 21 bases left between them. Germline lookup yields CDR1 SGDLS and CDR2 YYNGEE. The CDR3 spells CASSGQLGARIDEQFF. CDR3 nucleotides: TGTGCCAGCAGCGGACAGTTGGGGGCCAGAATCGATGAGCAGTTCTTC.

J is TRBJ2-7 and V is TRBV5-5, with D tentatively TRBD1 (6 bases). Germline lookup yields CDR1 SGHKS and CDR2 YYEKEE (reference sequence). CDR3 length: 14 amino acids. V shed 0 bases and J shed 2 bases, with 9 bases lying between them. The CDR3 coding sequence is TGTGCCAGCAGCTTGGTAACAGGGACCTACGAGCAGTACTTC. This encodes CASSLVTGTYEQYF.

The chain recombines TRBV7-9 with TRBJ2-1, with TRBD2 matching 10 bases. There are 17 residues in the CDR3. Germline lookup yields CDR1 SEHNR and CDR2 FQNEAQ (reference sequence). V shed 5 bases, J shed 9 bases, and the junction held 16 bases outside the gene matches. For the CDR3, the DNA is TGTGCCAGCAGCACGCCCCTAGCGGGGGCCCCCCTGGGTGAGCAGTTCTTC. Amino acids: CASSTPLAGAPLGEQFF.